These 4 T cell receptor beta chains were sequenced from one sample in a study of T cell repertoires in cytomegalovirus infection. TCRdb fed the reads into MiXCR, producing one record per CDR3 protein. The sample has approximately 470,000 distinct CDR3 sequences, more than 40% seen once; the top ten hold about two fifths. Their specific antigens are unknown. The sample in question was cultured PBMCs, obtained from culture after CMV antigen stimulation. The origin of the receptors is a human donor in good health (CMV status not recorded). Some clones in this sample may be carry-over from other donors' samples.

The V call is TRBV18, the J call TRBJ1-2; 8 bases fit TRBD1. Germline V gene lookup returns CDR1 KGHSH and CDR2 LQKENI. This CDR3 comprises 16 residues. J lost 6 bases, V lost 0 bases, and 9 bases had no gene match. The CDR3 DNA follows: TGTGCCAGCTCACCACCGTCAGGGGGCGTTCGTAATGGCTACACCTTC. Translated: CASSPPSGGVRNGYTF.

This chain links TRBV5-5 with TRBJ2-2, with 8 nucleotides matching TRBD2. Germline loops: CDR1 SGHKS, CDR2 YYEKEE (reference sequence). The CDR3 spans 15 residues. J was trimmed by 4 bases and V by 5 bases; bases with no gene match: 7. The CDR3 DNA follows: TGTGCCAGCAGTACGGGGGGGCGGGGCACCGGGGAGCTGTTTTTT. This translates into CASSTGGRGTGELFF.

The chain employs TRBV29-1 and TRBJ2-1, with 8 bases identical to TRBD1. V lost 3 bases, J lost 11 bases, and 15 bases stayed unmatched. CDR1 and CDR2 from the germline V gene are SQVTM and ANQGSEA. There are 15 residues in the CDR3. The CDR3 reads CSVDGWTGSITKQFF. In nucleotides, the CDR3 is TGCAGCGTTGATGGATGGACAGGGTCGATCACGAAGCAGTTCTTC.

This chain joins TRBV4-3 and TRBJ2-5; a weak D match, TRBD2 (5 bases). CDR3 size: 15 residues. V was pared by 2 bases and J by 5 bases, with 15 bases between. CDR1 and CDR2 from the germline V gene are LGHNA and YSLEER. Written as DNA, the CDR3 is TGCGCCAGCAGCCAAAGGGTGGGCCGGGATGAGACCCAGTACTTC. Translated, it gives CASSQRVGRDETQYF.